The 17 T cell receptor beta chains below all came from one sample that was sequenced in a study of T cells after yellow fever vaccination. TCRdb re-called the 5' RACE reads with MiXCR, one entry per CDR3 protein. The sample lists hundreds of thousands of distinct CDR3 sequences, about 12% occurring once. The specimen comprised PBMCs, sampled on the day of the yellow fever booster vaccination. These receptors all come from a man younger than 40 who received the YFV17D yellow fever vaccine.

CDR3 sequence (DNA): TGTGCCAGCAGCTTAAGAGGAGCAGGGGAAGAGACCCAGTACTTC. Encoded protein: CASSLRGAGEETQYF. The rearrangement uses TRBV7-2 and TRBJ2-5; D possibly corresponds to TRBD1 (6 bases). Trimming pared 2 bases from V and 3 bases from J, leaving 13 bases between. Germline CDR1 SGHTA, CDR2 FQGNSA. CDR3 length: 15 amino acids. The variable domain in full, with the rest retrieved from reference TRBV7-2 and TRBJ2-5, is GAGVSQSPSNKVTEKGKDVELRCDPISGHTALYWYRQSLGQGLEFLIYFQGNSAPDKSGLPSDRFSAERTGGSVSTLTIQRTQQEDSAVYLCASSLRGAGEETQYFGPGTRLLVL.

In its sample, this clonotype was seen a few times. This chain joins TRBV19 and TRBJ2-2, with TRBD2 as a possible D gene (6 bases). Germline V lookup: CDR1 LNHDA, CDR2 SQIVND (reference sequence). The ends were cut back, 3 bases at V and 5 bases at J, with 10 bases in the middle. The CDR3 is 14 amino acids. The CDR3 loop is CASSMGGGTGELFF. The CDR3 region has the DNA TGTGCCAGTAGTATGGGCGGAGGGACCGGGGAGCTGTTTTTT.

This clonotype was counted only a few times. The CDR3 protein is CASSSLRTENTGELFF. The CDR3, as DNA: TGCGCCAGCAGCTCACTTCGGACAGAGAACACCGGGGAGCTGTTTTTT. The chain is built from TRBV5-1 and TRBJ2-2, with D maybe TRBD1 (6 bases). This CDR3 has 16 residues. Germline CDR1 SGHRS, CDR2 YFSETQ. Trimming took 3 bases from V and 1 from J, leaving 13 bases between them.

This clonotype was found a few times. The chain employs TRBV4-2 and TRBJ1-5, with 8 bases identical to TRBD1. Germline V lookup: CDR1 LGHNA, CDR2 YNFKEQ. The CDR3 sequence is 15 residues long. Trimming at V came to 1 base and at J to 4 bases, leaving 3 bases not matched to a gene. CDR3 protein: CASSQARQGNQPQHF. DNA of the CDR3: TGTGCCAGCAGCCAAGCAAGACAGGGGAATCAGCCCCAGCATTTT.

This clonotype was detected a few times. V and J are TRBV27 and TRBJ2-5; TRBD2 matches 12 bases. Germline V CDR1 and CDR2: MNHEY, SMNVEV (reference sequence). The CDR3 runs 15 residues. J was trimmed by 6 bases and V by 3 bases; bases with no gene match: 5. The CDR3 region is CASSFGLAGTQTQYF. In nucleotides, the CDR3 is TGTGCCAGCAGTTTCGGACTAGCGGGAACCCAGACCCAGTACTTC.

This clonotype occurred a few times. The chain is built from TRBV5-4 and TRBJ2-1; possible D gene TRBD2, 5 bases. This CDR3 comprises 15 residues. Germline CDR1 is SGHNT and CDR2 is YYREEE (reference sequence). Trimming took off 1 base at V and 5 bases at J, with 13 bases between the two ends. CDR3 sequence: CASSLPPRDDNEQFF. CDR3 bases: TGTGCCAGCAGCTTGCCGCCCCGGGATGACAATGAGCAGTTCTTC.

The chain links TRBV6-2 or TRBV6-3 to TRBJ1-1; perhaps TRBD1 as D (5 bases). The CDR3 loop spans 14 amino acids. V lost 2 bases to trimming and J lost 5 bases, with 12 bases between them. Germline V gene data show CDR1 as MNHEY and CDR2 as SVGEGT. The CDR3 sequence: CASSYLTQGTEAFF. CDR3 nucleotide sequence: TGTGCCAGCAGTTACCTGACCCAGGGTACTGAAGCTTTCTTT.

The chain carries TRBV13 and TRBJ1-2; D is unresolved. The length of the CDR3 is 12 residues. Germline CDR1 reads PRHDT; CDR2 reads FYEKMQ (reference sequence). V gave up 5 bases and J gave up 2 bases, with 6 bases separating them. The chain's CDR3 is CASSDQNYGYTF. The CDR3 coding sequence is TGTGCCAGCAGCGACCAAAACTATGGCTACACCTTC.

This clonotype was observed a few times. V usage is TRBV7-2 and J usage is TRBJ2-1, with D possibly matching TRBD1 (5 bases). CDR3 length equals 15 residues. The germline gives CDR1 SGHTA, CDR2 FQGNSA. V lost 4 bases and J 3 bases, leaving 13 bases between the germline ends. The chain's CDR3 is CASSSRRQIYNEQFF. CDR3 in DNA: TGTGCCAGCAGCTCTCGGAGACAGATCTACAATGAGCAGTTCTTC.

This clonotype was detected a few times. CDR3 DNA: TGTGCCAGCAACGAACTAGACACAGATACGCAGTATTTT. It codes for CASNELDTDTQYF. The chain recombines TRBV9 with TRBJ2-3; TRBD2 might be the D (5 bases). The CDR3 loop spans 13 amino acids. The germline CDR1 and CDR2 sequences are SGDLS and YYNGEE. V was shortened by 6 bases and J by 2 bases, with 10 bases between the two germline ends.

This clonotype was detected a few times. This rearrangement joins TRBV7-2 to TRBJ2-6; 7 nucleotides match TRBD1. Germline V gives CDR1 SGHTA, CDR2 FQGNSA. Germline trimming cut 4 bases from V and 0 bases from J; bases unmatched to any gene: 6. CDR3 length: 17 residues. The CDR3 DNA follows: TGTGCCAGCAGCTCGACAGGGAACCCCTCTGGGGCCAACGTCCTGACTTTC. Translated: CASSSTGNPSGANVLTF. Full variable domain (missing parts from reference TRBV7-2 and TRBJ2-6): GAGVSQSPSNKVTEKGKDVELRCDPISGHTALYWYRQSLGQGLEFLIYFQGNSAPDKSGLPSDRFSAERTGGSVSTLTIQRTQQEDSAVYLCASSSTGNPSGANVLTFGAGSRLTVL.

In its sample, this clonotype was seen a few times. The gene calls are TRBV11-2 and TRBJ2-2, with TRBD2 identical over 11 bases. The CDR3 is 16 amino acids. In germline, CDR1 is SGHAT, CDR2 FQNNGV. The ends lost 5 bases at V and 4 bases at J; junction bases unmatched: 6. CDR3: CASSVLAGAVTGELFF. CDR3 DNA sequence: TGTGCCAGCAGCGTACTAGCGGGAGCTGTCACCGGGGAGCTGTTTTTT.

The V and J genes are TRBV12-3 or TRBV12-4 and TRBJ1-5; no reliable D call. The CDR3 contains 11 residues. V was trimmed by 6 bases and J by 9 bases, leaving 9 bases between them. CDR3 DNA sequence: TGTGCCAGCAGCTCTGACTGGCCCCAGCATTTT. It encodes CASSSDWPQHF.

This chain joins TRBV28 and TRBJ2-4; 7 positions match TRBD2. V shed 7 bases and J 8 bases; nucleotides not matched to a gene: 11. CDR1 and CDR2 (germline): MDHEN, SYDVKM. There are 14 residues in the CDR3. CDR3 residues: CASKVGGSGYIQYF. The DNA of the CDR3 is TGTGCCAGCAAAGTAGGCGGGAGTGGGTACATTCAGTACTTC. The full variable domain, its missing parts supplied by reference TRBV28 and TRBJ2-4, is DVKVTQSSRYLVKRTGEKVFLECVQDMDHENMFWYRQDPGLGLRLIYFSYDVKMKEKGDIPEGYSVSREKKERFSLILESASTNQTSMYLCASKVGGSGYIQYFGAGTRLSVL.

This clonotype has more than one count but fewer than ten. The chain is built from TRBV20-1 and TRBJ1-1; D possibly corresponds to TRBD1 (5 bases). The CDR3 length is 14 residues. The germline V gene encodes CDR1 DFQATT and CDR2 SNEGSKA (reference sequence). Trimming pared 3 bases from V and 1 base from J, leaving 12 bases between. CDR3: CSARVATGNTEAFF. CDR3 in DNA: TGCAGTGCTAGGGTAGCTACAGGGAACACTGAAGCTTTCTTT.

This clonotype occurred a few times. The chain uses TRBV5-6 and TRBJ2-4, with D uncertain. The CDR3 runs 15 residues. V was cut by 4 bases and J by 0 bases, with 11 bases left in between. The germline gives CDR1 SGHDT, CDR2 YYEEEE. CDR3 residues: CASSPQRLAKNIQYF. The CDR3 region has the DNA TGTGCCAGCAGCCCGCAACGGCTAGCCAAAAACATTCAGTACTTC.

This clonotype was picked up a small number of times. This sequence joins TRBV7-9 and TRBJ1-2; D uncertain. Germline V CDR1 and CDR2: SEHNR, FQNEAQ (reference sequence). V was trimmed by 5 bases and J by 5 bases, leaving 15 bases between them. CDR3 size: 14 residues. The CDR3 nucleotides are TGTGCCAGCAGCCCCCTGGGAAGGGAATATGGCTACACCTTC. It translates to CASSPLGREYGYTF.